Presented here are 22 T cell receptor beta chains from one specimen sequenced in a study of blood T cell repertoires in COVID-19. Clones were read by immunoSEQ multiplex PCR, and TCRdb kept only the in-frame ones, dropping some. The table records about 190,000 clones, just under 85% of them present only once. The material sequenced was peripheral blood. All receptors come from a woman in her sixties or seventies with active or convalescent COVID-19.

The chain employs TRBV4-1 and TRBJ1-2, with TRBD1 as a possible D gene (5 bases). This CDR3 has 15 amino acids. Germline V CDR1 and CDR2: MGHRA, YSYEKL. V lost 1 base to trimming and J lost 8 bases, with 17 bases between them. The CDR3 sequence: CASSQVSMVQGGYTF. The CDR3 bases are TGCGCCAGCAGCCAAGTCTCCATGGTCCAGGGCGGCTACACCTTC.

V and J are TRBV28 and TRBJ2-7; TRBD1 agrees at 10 bases. Germline CDR1 MDHEN, CDR2 SYDVKM. With 6 bases clipped from V and 4 bases from J, the junction kept 9 bases outside the gene matches. There are 15 residues in the CDR3. CDR3 nucleotides: TGTGCCAGCAGCCCCCGGGACAGGGGTATTTACGAGCAGTACTTC. Translated: CASSPRDRGIYEQYF. Using reference TRBV28 and TRBJ2-7 for the parts outside the CDR3, the full variable domain is DVKVTQSSRYLVKRTGEKVFLECVQDMDHENMFWYRQDPGLGLRLIYFSYDVKMKEKGDIPEGYSVSREKKERFSLILESASTNQTSMYLCASSPRDRGIYEQYFGPGTRLTVT.

The rearrangement uses TRBV27 and TRBJ2-7, with D maybe TRBD2 (6 bases). Trimming pared 6 bases from V and 4 bases from J, leaving 13 bases between. The CDR3 is made up of 13 amino acids. The germline gives CDR1 MNHEY, CDR2 SMNVEV (reference sequence). This chain's CDR3 is CASRASATYEQYF. CDR3 nucleotides: TGTGCCAGCAGGGCTAGCGCCACGTACGAGCAGTACTTC.

This sequence joins TRBV13 and TRBJ2-7; 13 nucleotides align to TRBD2. The CDR3 extends over 15 amino acids. The junction had 2 bases not matched to a gene; V was cut back by 4 bases and J by 2 bases. The germline V gene encodes CDR1 PRHDT and CDR2 FYEKMQ (reference sequence). The CDR3 reads CASSSTSGRAYEQYF. The CDR3 DNA is TGTGCCAGCAGCTCCACTAGCGGGAGGGCCTACGAGCAGTACTTC.

The count of this clone is one. CDR3 in amino acids: CASQGGGYGYTF. CDR3 sequence (DNA): TGTGCCAGCCAGGGGGGTGGCTATGGCTACACCTTC. The rearrangement joins TRBV2 to TRBJ1-2; 7 bases agree with TRBD1. J lost 4 bases, V lost 8 bases, and 4 bases had no gene match. This CDR3 has 12 amino acids. The germline V gene encodes CDR1 SNHLY and CDR2 FYNNEI.

This clone is a singleton in its sample. The gene calls are TRBV11-2 and TRBJ2-7; 12 positions agree with TRBD2. CDR1 is SGHAT and CDR2 is FQNNGV in the germline V gene. There are 18 residues in the CDR3. Trimming took 2 bases from V and 4 from J; bases not matched to a gene: 12. Here the CDR3 DNA reads TGTGCCAGCAGCTTATTTATACCCTCGGGACTAGCGGGTTACGAGCAGTACTTC. Encoded protein: CASSLFIPSGLAGYEQYF. The full variable domain, with the rest looked up from reference TRBV11-2 and TRBJ2-7, is EAGVAQSPRYKIIEKRQSVAFWCNPISGHATLYWYQQILGQGPKLLIQFQNNGVVDDSQLPKDRFSAERLKGVDSTLKIQPAKLEDSAVYLCASSLFIPSGLAGYEQYFGPGTRLTVT.

This clone was counted once. In DNA form, the CDR3 reads TGTGCCAGCAGCTTAGCCCCTCGGACTAGCGGGCCCAGCACCTCGGGCACCGGGGAGCTGTTTTTT. Translating it yields CASSLAPRTSGPSTSGTGELFF. The rearrangement links TRBV7-3 to TRBJ2-2; 11 bases agree with TRBD2. This CDR3 comprises 22 residues. After removal of 2 bases from V and 4 bases from J, the junction contained 21 bases not matched to a gene. The germline V gene has CDR1 SGHTA and CDR2 FQGTGA. The entire variable domain, with the rest obtained from reference TRBV7-3 and TRBJ2-2, is as follows: GAGVSQTPSNKVTEKGKYVELRCDPISGHTALYWYRQSLGQGPEFLIYFQGTGAADDSGLPNDRFFAVRPEGSVSTLKIQRTERGDSAVYLCASSLAPRTSGPSTSGTGELFFGEGSRLTVL.

The chain couples TRBV28 to TRBJ2-7; D not certain. From germline, CDR1 is MDHEN and CDR2 SYDVKM. The V gene lost 2 bases and the J gene lost 3 bases, with 8 bases spanning the gap. CDR3 length equals 13 residues. CDR3 amino acids: CASSLGSFYEQYF. CDR3 nucleotide sequence: TGTGCCAGCAGTTTAGGTAGCTTCTACGAGCAGTACTTC.

The chain couples TRBV3-1 (or the pseudogene TRBV3-2) to TRBJ2-4; TRBD2 agrees at 8 bases. This CDR3 region has 21 residues. J lost 4 bases, V lost 2 bases, and 22 bases had no gene match. Germline CDR1 reads LGHDT; CDR2 reads YNNKEL (reference sequence). CDR3 residues: CASSQYHASGLASSGKNIQYF. The CDR3 DNA reads TGTGCCAGCAGCCAATATCATGCTAGCGGCCTCGCTTCTAGCGGGAAAAACATTCAGTACTTC.

The CDR3 bases are TGTGCCAGCAGCGTACAGGGGCGGATCCAAGAGACCCAGTACTTC. Protein: CASSVQGRIQETQYF. J is TRBJ2-5 and V is TRBV9; possible D gene TRBD1, 6 bases. CDR3 size: 15 residues. Trimming removed 1 base at V and 1 base at J, with 11 bases between. Germline CDR1 is SGDLS and CDR2 is YYNGEE.

The chain recombines TRBV6-5 with TRBJ1-2; D may be TRBD1 (6 bases). V lost 6 bases and J lost 4, with 15 bases in between. The CDR3 is 14 residues long. The germline CDR1 and CDR2 sequences are MNHEY and SVGAGI. The CDR3 DNA sequence: TGTGCCAGCAGAGATTCAGGGGAGGGCTATGGCTACACCTTC. It specifies CASRDSGEGYGYTF.

The chain is built from TRBV24-1 and TRBJ2-1; 7 bases agree with TRBD1. The CDR3 is 14 amino acids. Germline CDR1 KGHDR, CDR2 SFDVKD. Trimming at V came to 7 bases and at J to 6 bases, leaving 8 bases not matched to a gene. The CDR3 loop reads CATSTGVRGNEQFF. For the CDR3, the DNA is TGTGCCACCAGCACAGGGGTTCGAGGCAATGAGCAGTTCTTC.

This chain joins TRBV7-9 and TRBJ2-7; 11 bases agree with TRBD1. Germline V gene data show CDR1 as SEHNR and CDR2 as FQNEAQ (reference sequence). CDR3 length equals 15 residues. V trimming: 5 bases; J trimming: 2 bases; junction bases outside the gene matches: 5. CDR3 nucleotides: TGTGCCAGCAGCAACTCGGGACAGGGGGCCTACGAGCAGTACTTC. Its translation: CASSNSGQGAYEQYF. The whole variable domain, remainder taken from reference TRBV7-9 and TRBJ2-7, is DTGVSQNPRHKITKRGQNVTFRCDPISEHNRLYWYRQTLGQGPEFLTYFQNEAQLEKSRLLSDRFSAERPKGSFSTLEIQRTEQGDSAMYLCASSNSGQGAYEQYFGPGTRLTVT.

The rearrangement uses TRBV6-4 and TRBJ2-1; TRBD2 matches 12 bases. CDR3 length equals 18 residues. The trim removed 4 bases at V and 8 bases at J, leaving 15 bases unmatched. The V gene's germline CDR1 is MRHNA and CDR2 SNTAGT. CDR3 nucleotide sequence: TGTGCCAGCAGTGTGGGAGGGCTAGCGGGAGGGCCACGGCATGAGCAGTTCTTC. This translates into CASSVGGLAGGPRHEQFF.

The chain carries TRBV27 and TRBJ1-1, with 7 bases that match TRBD1. Germline CDR1 and CDR2: MNHEY and SMNVEV (reference sequence). CDR3 length: 17 amino acids. V was pared by 6 bases and J by 2 bases, with 15 bases of the junction left unmatched. Here the CDR3 DNA reads TGTGCCAGCAGGGATACAGGGGTTGGCTGGTCAAACACTGAAGCTTTCTTT. Translating it yields CASRDTGVGWSNTEAFF.

V is TRBV3-1 (or the pseudogene TRBV3-2) and J is TRBJ2-7; weak D call: TRBD1 (6 bases). From germline, CDR1 is LGHDT and CDR2 YNNKEL (reference sequence). The V end was cut by 7 bases, the J end by 1 base, with 14 bases between. The CDR3 is 14 residues long. In DNA, the CDR3 is TGTGCCAGCACCCGTTCGGACAGTTCCTACGAGCAGTACTTC. Protein sequence: CASTRSDSSYEQYF.

The chain recombines TRBV6-5 with TRBJ1-6; maybe TRBD1 (6 bases). The CDR3 runs 16 residues. The V end lost 2 bases, the J end lost 7 bases, and 15 bases lay between the germline ends. Germline loops: CDR1 MNHEY, CDR2 SVGAGI. CDR3 region: CASSYQLAQGNSPLHF. Here the CDR3 DNA reads TGTGCCAGCAGTTACCAGTTGGCCCAGGGGAATTCACCCCTCCACTTT.

This clone was seen only once. The chain employs TRBV6-4 and TRBJ2-3; 9 positions agree with TRBD2. J gave up 0 bases and V 10 bases, and 14 bases lay outside the gene matches. The CDR3 runs 17 residues. The germline V gene encodes CDR1 MRHNA and CDR2 SNTAGT. The CDR3 DNA reads as TGTGCCAACCCCTTGGCGGGGGGGCCCACTAGCACAGATACGCAGTATTTT. Its translation is CANPLAGGPTSTDTQYF.

The genes are TRBV12-5 and TRBJ2-3; TRBD1 agrees at 11 bases. Trimming cost V 1 base and J 2 bases; bases outside gene matches: 5. CDR3 size: 17 residues. Germline CDR1 reads LGHNT; CDR2 reads FRNRAP. CDR3 bases: TGTGCTAGTGGTTTGGATGGGACAGGGGGATACACAGATACGCAGTATTTT. It is translated as CASGLDGTGGYTDTQYF.

V is TRBV7-9 and J is TRBJ2-1; TRBD2 aligns across 12 bases. There are 18 residues in the CDR3. V was clipped by 5 bases and J by 6 bases; unmatched bases: 14. CDR1 is SEHNR, CDR2 FQNEAQ, per germline (reference sequence). CDR3 nucleotides: TGTGCCAGCAGCCCACCCACACTACTAGCGGGAGGCGGCAATGAGCAGTTCTTC. This translates into CASSPPTLLAGGGNEQFF. The full variable domain, rest sourced from reference TRBV7-9 and TRBJ2-1, is DTGVSQNPRHKITKRGQNVTFRCDPISEHNRLYWYRQTLGQGPEFLTYFQNEAQLEKSRLLSDRFSAERPKGSFSTLEIQRTEQGDSAMYLCASSPPTLLAGGGNEQFFGPGTRLTVL.

V and J are TRBV4-1 and TRBJ2-7; D remains unclear. There are 13 residues in the CDR3. Germline V CDR1 and CDR2: MGHRA, YSYEKL. The V and J ends lost 0 bases and 3 bases respectively, with 6 bases between them. The CDR3 sequence is CASSQDVNYEQYF. The CDR3 coding sequence is TGCGCCAGCAGCCAAGACGTTAACTACGAGCAGTACTTC.

The chain has TRBV5-1 and TRBJ2-3, with D uncertain. This CDR3 region has 16 residues. Trimming removed 3 bases at V and 2 bases at J, with 16 bases between. Per the germline V gene, CDR1 is SGHRS and CDR2 is YFSETQ. The CDR3: CASSYPLELNTDTQYF. The CDR3 nucleotides read TGCGCCAGCAGCTACCCCCTAGAGCTAAACACAGATACGCAGTATTTT. The full variable domain, completed using reference TRBV5-1 and TRBJ2-3, is KAGVTQTPRYLIKTRGQQVTLSCSPISGHRSVSWYQQTPGQGLQFLFEYFSETQRNKGNFPGRFSGRQFSNSRSEMNVSTLELGDSALYLCASSYPLELNTDTQYFGPGTRLTVL.